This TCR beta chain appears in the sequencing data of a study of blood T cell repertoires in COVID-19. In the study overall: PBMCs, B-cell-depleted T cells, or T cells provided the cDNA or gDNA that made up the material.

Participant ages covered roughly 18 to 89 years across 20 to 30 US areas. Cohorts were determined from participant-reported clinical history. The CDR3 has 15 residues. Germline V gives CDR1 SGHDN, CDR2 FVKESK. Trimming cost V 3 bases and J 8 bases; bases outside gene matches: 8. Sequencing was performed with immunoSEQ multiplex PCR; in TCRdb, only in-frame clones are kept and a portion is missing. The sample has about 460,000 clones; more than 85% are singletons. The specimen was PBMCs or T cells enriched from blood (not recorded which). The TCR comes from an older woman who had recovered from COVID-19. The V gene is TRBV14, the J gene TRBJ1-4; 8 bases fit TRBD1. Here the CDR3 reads CASSQVQGVGEKLFF. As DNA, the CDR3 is TGTGCCAGCAGCCAGGTACAGGGGGTCGGCGAAAAACTGTTTTTT. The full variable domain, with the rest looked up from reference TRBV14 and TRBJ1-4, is EAGVTQFPSHSVIEKGQTVTLRCDPISGHDNLYWYRRVMGKEIKFLLHFVKESKQDESGMPNNRFLAERTGGTYSTLKVQPAELEDSGVYFCASSQVQGVGEKLFFGSGTQLSVL.